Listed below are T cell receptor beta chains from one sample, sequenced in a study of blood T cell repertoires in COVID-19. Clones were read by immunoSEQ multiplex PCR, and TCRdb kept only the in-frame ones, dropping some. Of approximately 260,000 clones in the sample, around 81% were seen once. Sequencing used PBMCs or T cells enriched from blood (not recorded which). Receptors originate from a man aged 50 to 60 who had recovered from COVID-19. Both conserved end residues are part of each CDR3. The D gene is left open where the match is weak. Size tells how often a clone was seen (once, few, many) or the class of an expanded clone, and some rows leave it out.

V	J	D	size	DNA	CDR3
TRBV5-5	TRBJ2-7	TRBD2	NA	TGTGCCAGCAGCTTGGTCAGATTAGCGGGGGTCGACTCCTACGAGCAGTACTTC	CASSLVRLAGVDSYEQYF
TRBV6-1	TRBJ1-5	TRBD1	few	TGTGCCAGCAGTGCCGGGACAGGTCACAGGGGTCAGCCCCAGCATTTT	CASSAGTGHRGQPQHF
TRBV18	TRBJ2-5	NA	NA	TGTGCCAGCTCACTACGACTAGTTTATCAAGAGACCCAGTACTTC	CASSLRLVYQETQYF
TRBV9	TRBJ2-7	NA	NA	TGTGCCAGCAGCGTAGGCAGGGGTACCTACGAGCAGTACTTC	CASSVGRGTYEQYF
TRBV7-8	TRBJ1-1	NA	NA	TGTGCCAGCAGCTGGGTGGGAGGGTTTGCTGAAGCTTTCTTT	CASSWVGGFAEAFF
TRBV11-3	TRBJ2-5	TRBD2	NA	TGTGCCAGCAGCCTCGAGGTAGCGGGAGTCGGAGAGACCCAGTACTTC	CASSLEVAGVGETQYF
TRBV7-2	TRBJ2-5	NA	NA	TGTGCCAGCAGCCAGCCAGGGGAGACCCAGTACTTC	CASSQPGETQYF
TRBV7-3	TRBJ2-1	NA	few	TGTGCCAGCAGCTCACAGGGTCTCGATGAGCAGTTCTTC	CASSSQGLDEQFF
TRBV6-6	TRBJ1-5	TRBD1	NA	TGTGCCAGCAGGACAGGGGATCGGCCCCAGCATTTT	CASRTGDRPQHF
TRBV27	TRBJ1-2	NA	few	TGTGCCAGCAGTTTAATGGGAAGGGGGGGTGGCTATGGCTACACCTTC	CASSLMGRGGGYGYTF
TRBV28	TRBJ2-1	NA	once	TGTGCCGGGTCCGGGACAAATTACAATGAGCAGTTCTTC	CAGSGTNYNEQFF
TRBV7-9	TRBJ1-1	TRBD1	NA	TGTGCCAGCAGCCCCCCTCCCGGGACAGTGTCGAACACTGAAGCTTTCTTT	CASSPPPGTVSNTEAFF
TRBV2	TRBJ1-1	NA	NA	TGTGCCAGCAGACAGGGCGGGACTGAAGCTTTCTTT	CASRQGGTEAFF
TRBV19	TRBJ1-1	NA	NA	TGTGCCAGTAGTGAGGACCTGCTTCCGGGACTGGTGGCTTTCTTT	CASSEDLLPGLVAFF
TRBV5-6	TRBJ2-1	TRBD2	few	TGTGCCAGCAGCTTGCCCAGCGGGGGCCTCTACAATGAGCAGTTCTTC	CASSLPSGGLYNEQFF
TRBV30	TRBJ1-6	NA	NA	TGTGCCTGGAGTGTAGGGGCACGGAATTCACCCCTCCACTTT	CAWSVGARNSPLHF
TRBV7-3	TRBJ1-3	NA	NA	TGTGCCAGCAGCTTAGGGGACACGGGAAACACCATATATTTT	CASSLGDTGNTIYF
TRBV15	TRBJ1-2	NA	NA	TGTGCCACCAGCAGAGATGGGCGGGGGCAGGACTATGGCTACACCTTC	CATSRDGRGQDYGYTF
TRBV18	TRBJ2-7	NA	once	TGTGCCAGCTCAGTAGAGGTAGGCTACGAGCAGTACTTC	CASSVEVGYEQYF
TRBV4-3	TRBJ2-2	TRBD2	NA	TGCGCCAGCAGCCAAGAACTAGCGGGCACCGGGGAGCTGTTTTTT	CASSQELAGTGELFF
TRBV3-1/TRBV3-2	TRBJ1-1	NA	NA	TGTGCCAGCAGCCGAGTGGAGGGCACTGAAGCTTTCTTT	CASSRVEGTEAFF
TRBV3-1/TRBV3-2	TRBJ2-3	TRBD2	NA	TGTGCCAGCAGCTTAGCGGGAGGGGGATTTTTTCAGTATTTT	CASSLAGGGFFQYF
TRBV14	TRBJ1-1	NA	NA	TGTGCCAGCAGCTGGGCAGCTAACACTGAAGCTTTCTTT	CASSWAANTEAFF
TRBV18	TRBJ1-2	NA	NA	TGTGCCAGCTCACCTGCCGGACAAGGGTATGGCTACACCTTC	CASSPAGQGYGYTF
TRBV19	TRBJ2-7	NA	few	TGTGCCAGTTCATCGGGGTGGGGGCAGTACTTC	CASSSGWGQYF
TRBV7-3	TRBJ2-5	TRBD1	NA	TGTGCCAGCAGCTTGACAGGGGGCCCACGAGAGACCCAGTACTTC	CASSLTGGPRETQYF
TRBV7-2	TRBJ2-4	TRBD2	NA	TGTGCCAGCAGCTCTCTGGGACTAGCGGTTAACATTCAGTACTTC	CASSSLGLAVNIQYF
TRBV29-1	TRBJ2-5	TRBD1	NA	TGCAGCGTTGCAGGGGGTTTAGGGAAGACCCAGTACTTC	CSVAGGLGKTQYF
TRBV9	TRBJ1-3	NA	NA	TGTGCCAGCAGCTCCCCCGGGGGGGCGCGGGGAAACACCATATATTTT	CASSSPGGARGNTIYF
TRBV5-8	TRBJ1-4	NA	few	TGTGCCAGCTTTCAGGGGACCCTAAATGAAAAACTGTTTTTT	CASFQGTLNEKLFF
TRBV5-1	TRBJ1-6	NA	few	TGCGCCAGCAGCTTGGAAGCGGCACAGGGTGGATCACCCCTCCACTTT	CASSLEAAQGGSPLHF
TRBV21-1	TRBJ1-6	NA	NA	TGTGCCAGCGGCAGGACGTTGAGGGATTATAATTCACCCCTCCACTTT	CASGRTLRDYNSPLHF
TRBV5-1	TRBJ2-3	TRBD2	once	TGCGCCAGCAGCTTGGCCCCCCCGGGTAGCGGGGGGGCTGGGGATACGCAGTATTTT	CASSLAPPGSGGAGDTQYF
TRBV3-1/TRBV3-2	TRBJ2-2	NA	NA	TGTGCCAGCAGCCAATCGTGGGGGCGGGTCACCGGGGAGCTGTTTTTT	CASSQSWGRVTGELFF
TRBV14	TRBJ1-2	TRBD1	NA	TGTGCCAGCAGCGACCGGGACAGGATCTGGTATGGCTACACCTTC	CASSDRDRIWYGYTF
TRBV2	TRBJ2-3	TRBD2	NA	TGTGCCAGCAGTGAGGAGGGACTAGCGGGAGGAACAGATACGCAGTATTTT	CASSEEGLAGGTDTQYF
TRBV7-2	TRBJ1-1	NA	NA	TGTGCCAGCAGCTTTGGCAGGTACACCGAAGCTTTCTTT	CASSFGRYTEAFF
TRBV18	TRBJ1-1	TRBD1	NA	TGTGCCAGCTCACGAGGACAGGGGGCCGGAGGAACTGAAGCTTTCTTT	CASSRGQGAGGTEAFF
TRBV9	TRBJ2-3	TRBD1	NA	TGTGCCAGCAGCGTAGGACAGGGGGCGGGAGATACGCAGTATTTT	CASSVGQGAGDTQYF
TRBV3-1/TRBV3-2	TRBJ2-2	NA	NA	TGTGCCAGCAGCCAAGAGGGTAGCAGGGCCGGGGAGCTGTTTTTT	CASSQEGSRAGELFF
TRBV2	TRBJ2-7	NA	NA	TGTGCCAGCAGGGCGGGACACGAGCAGTACTTC	CASRAGHEQYF
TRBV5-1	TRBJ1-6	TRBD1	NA	TGCGCCAGCAGCTTTGGACAGGGATTTTCACCCCTCCACTTT	CASSFGQGFSPLHF
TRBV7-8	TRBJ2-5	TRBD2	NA	TGTGCCAGCAGCTCCGGTGGGGGGGAAGAGACCCAGTACTTC	CASSSGGGEETQYF
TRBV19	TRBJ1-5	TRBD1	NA	TGTGCCAGTAGTACCCCGGGACAGCTTACCAATCAGCCCCAGCATTTT	CASSTPGQLTNQPQHF
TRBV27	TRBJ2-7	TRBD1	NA	TGTGCCAGCAGTTTAGGGTCCCCAGGGGGCATAAACGAGCAGTACTTC	CASSLGSPGGINEQYF
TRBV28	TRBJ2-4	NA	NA	TGTGCCGCAGCAAAGAGGGTCGGGGTTGAGAACATTCAGTACTTC	CAAAKRVGVENIQYF
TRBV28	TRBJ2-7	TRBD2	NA	TGTGCCAGCAGTTTTTCTCTCCCGAGCACCGGGCTCCCTAGCGGGCTCTTAACCTACGAGCAGTACTTC	CASSFSLPSTGLPSGLLTYEQYF
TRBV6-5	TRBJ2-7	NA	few	TGTGCCAGCAGTCTCCGACTAGTCTCCTACGAGCAGTACTTC	CASSLRLVSYEQYF
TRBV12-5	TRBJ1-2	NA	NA	TGTGCTAGTGGTTTGGCAGACTATGGCTACACCTTC	CASGLADYGYTF
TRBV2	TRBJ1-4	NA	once	TGTGCCAGCACTCTCTCCGGGCAGACAGCAACTAATGAAAAACTGTTTTTT	CASTLSGQTATNEKLFF
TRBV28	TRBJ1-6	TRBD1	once	TGTGCCAGCAGTTACCAGGGGGGAGTCTCTTCACCCCTCCACTTT	CASSYQGGVSSPLHF
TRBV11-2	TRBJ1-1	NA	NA	TGTGCCAGCAGCTTGGGGCAGGGGAACACTGAAGCTTTCTTT	CASSLGQGNTEAFF